This T cell receptor beta chain was observed in a study of T cells after somatic rescue of genetic block. Method: immunoSEQ multiplex PCR; TCRdb's copy keeps in-frame clones and lacks some. The sample has 67,000 or so clones; roughly 93% are singletons. Sample: peripheral blood mononuclear cells (PBMCs). The TCR comes from a man aged 30 to 45.

CDR3 sequence: CASSLEGTRGNTIYF. Here the CDR3 DNA reads TGTGCCAGCAGCTTAGAGGGGACGCGAGGAAACACCATATATTTT. This rearrangement joins TRBV7-2 to TRBJ1-3; D might be TRBD1 (5 bases). Germline assignment: CDR1 SGHTA and CDR2 FQGNSA. Trimming pared 1 base from V and 4 bases from J, leaving 11 bases between. There are 15 residues in the CDR3.